These 32 T cell receptor beta chains originate from one sample sequenced in a study of cytomegalovirus exposure and HLA in healthy donors. 13 Jbeta primers and 60 Vbeta primers were used for the PCR. Some clones are missing from TCRdb's copy, which holds only in-frame ones; the method was immunoSEQ multiplex PCR. The sample lists over 140,000 clones; around four fifths were seen once. The sequencing sample was made of PBMCs. The receptors shown here come from a young man in good health and CMV-seropositive.

This clone was recorded a few times. This rearrangement joins TRBV6-1 to TRBJ1-4, with a tentative D call TRBD1 (6 bases). CDR1 is MNHNS and CDR2 is SASEGT in the germline V gene. The V and J ends lost 4 bases and 7 bases respectively, with 16 bases between them. The CDR3 is 15 residues long. CDR3: CASSVGGASGEKLFF. In nucleotides, the CDR3 is TGTGCCAGCAGTGTAGGGGGGGCATCGGGTGAAAAACTGTTTTTT.

This chain connects TRBV5-4 to TRBJ1-3, with TRBD1 matching over 11 bases. The trim removed 3 bases at V and 4 bases at J, leaving 6 bases unmatched. Per germline, CDR1 SGHNT and CDR2 YYREEE (reference sequence). The CDR3 contains 16 residues. The CDR3 nucleotides are TGTGCCAGCAGCTCGGGACAGGGGGGTGTAGGAAACACCATATATTTT. Residues: CASSSGQGGVGNTIYF. Looking up the rest from reference TRBV5-4 and TRBJ1-3 gives the full variable domain: ETGVTQSPTHLIKTRGQQVTLRCSSQSGHNTVSWYQQALGQGPQFIFQYYREEENGRGNFPPRFSGLQFPNYSSELNVNALELDDSALYLCASSSGQGGVGNTIYFGEGSWLTVV.

V and J are TRBV7-8 and TRBJ1-4, with TRBD1 matching over 7 bases. V trimming: 3 bases; J trimming: 8 bases; junction bases outside the gene matches: 6. The CDR3 sequence is 14 residues long. The germline CDR1 and CDR2 sequences are SGHVS and FQNEAQ. CDR3 nucleotide sequence: TGTGCCAGCAGCTTGCAAGGGGGCGAAGAAAAACTGTTTTTT. It codes for CASSLQGGEEKLFF.

The sample holds a few counts of this clone. The V call is TRBV7-3, the J call TRBJ2-5, with TRBD2 matching 12 bases. Germline loops: CDR1 SGHTA, CDR2 FQGTGA. J was trimmed by 4 bases and V by 4 bases; bases with no gene match: 4. This CDR3 contains 15 residues. The CDR3 region has the DNA TGTGCCAGCAGCTCTGAGGGACTAGCGGGAGAGACCCAGTACTTC. Translated, it gives CASSSEGLAGETQYF.

The chain couples TRBV29-1 to TRBJ1-6, with D possibly TRBD1 on 5 matching bases. Trimming removed 6 bases from V and 7 bases from J, with 16 bases in between. CDR1 and CDR2 from the germline V gene are SQVTM and ANQGSEA. The CDR3 has 14 amino acids. The CDR3 DNA reads TGCAGCGTCGCTGAAGGGGTTGGGAATTCACCCCTCCACTTT. It encodes CSVAEGVGNSPLHF.

In its sample, this clone was seen a few times. The J gene is TRBJ2-2, the V gene TRBV2; maybe TRBD1 (7 bases). Germline V lookup: CDR1 SNHLY, CDR2 FYNNEI. Between the trimmed V and J ends, which lost 4 bases and 4 bases, there was a span of 19 bases. This CDR3 contains 17 residues. The CDR3 coding sequence is TGTGCCAGCAGTGTCTACAGGGGAGGCTTAGGCACCGGGGAGCTGTTTTTT. As protein: CASSVYRGGLGTGELFF.

Only a few counts were recorded for this clone. The rearrangement uses TRBV25-1 and TRBJ2-7, with 7 bases matching TRBD1. J gave up 4 bases and V 8 bases, and 14 bases lay outside the gene matches. Germline-derived CDR1 and CDR2 are MGHDK and SYGVNS. The CDR3 runs 15 residues. The DNA for the CDR3 is TGTGCCAGCCAACCGAACCAACCGGGACAGTACGAGCAGTACTTC. Protein sequence: CASQPNQPGQYEQYF.

This chain joins TRBV7-3 and TRBJ2-7, with 9 bases that match TRBD1. The CDR3 has 14 amino acids. In germline, CDR1 is SGHTA, CDR2 FQGTGA. The trim removed 0 bases at V and 5 bases at J, leaving 2 bases unmatched. CDR3 bases: TGTGCCAGCAGCTTAACCGGGACAGGGAACGAGCAGTACTTC. It specifies CASSLTGTGNEQYF.

The chain has TRBV28 and TRBJ2-7, with a tentative D call TRBD1 (5 bases). This CDR3 region has 13 residues. CDR1 and CDR2 from the germline V gene are MDHEN and SYDVKM. The V gene lost 5 bases and the J gene lost 5 bases, with 13 bases spanning the gap. CDR3 DNA: TGTGCCAGCAGTCCCTACAGGTTCCACGAGCAGTACTTC. Translation gives CASSPYRFHEQYF.

The rearrangement links TRBV7-3 to TRBJ2-7; D uncertain. Germline assignment: CDR1 SGHTA and CDR2 FQGTGA. The ends were cut back, 4 bases at V and 5 bases at J, with 21 bases in the middle. The CDR3 runs to 16 residues. For the CDR3, the DNA is TGTGCCAGCAGCTCCGACCCGCAATCAGGTGTTCACGAGCAGTACTTC. Encoded protein: CASSSDPQSGVHEQYF.

The chain has TRBV5-1 and TRBJ2-5; 10 bases match TRBD2. The J call may be wrong; the DNA end is better matched by TRBJ2-7. Per the germline V gene, CDR1 is SGHRS and CDR2 is YFSETQ. The CDR3 is made up of 16 amino acids. The CDR3 sequence: CASSVGLADYLYEQYF. In nucleotides, the CDR3 is TGCGCCAGCAGCGTCGGACTAGCGGATTATCTATACGAGCAGTACTTC.

J is TRBJ2-3 and V is TRBV14, with TRBD2 matching 9 bases. The V gene's germline CDR1 is SGHDN and CDR2 FVKESK. The CDR3 extends over 16 amino acids. V shed 4 bases and J 2 bases; nucleotides not matched to a gene: 7. The CDR3 DNA follows: TGTGCCAGCAGCCGCCCTAGCGGGAAGACCACAGATACGCAGTATTTT. Translating it yields CASSRPSGKTTDTQYF.

The rearrangement links TRBV28 to TRBJ1-1, with TRBD1 matching over 7 bases. CDR1 and CDR2 from the germline V gene are MDHEN and SYDVKM. Germline trimming cut 4 bases from V and 5 bases from J; bases unmatched to any gene: 7. CDR3 length equals 14 residues. CDR3 residues: CASSSTGVGTEAFF. CDR3 sequence (DNA): TGTGCCAGCAGTTCCACAGGGGTAGGGACTGAAGCTTTCTTT.

The gene calls are TRBV6-6 and TRBJ2-5; tentative D call: TRBD1 (6 bases). The CDR3 loop spans 14 amino acids. Germline V CDR1 and CDR2: MNHNY, SVGAGI (reference sequence). Trimming took off 2 bases at V and 1 base at J, with 8 bases between the two ends. The CDR3 sequence is CASSYRQVQETQYF. The DNA of the CDR3 is TGTGCCAGCAGTTACCGACAGGTCCAAGAGACCCAGTACTTC.

This chain joins TRBV6-8 and TRBJ1-6; D is perhaps TRBD1 (5 bases). From germline, CDR1 is MNHGY and CDR2 SAAAGT. This CDR3 is built from 18 residues. V was clipped by 7 bases and J by 4 bases, with 23 bases between them. CDR3 sequence (DNA): TGTGCCAGCACCAGGGCTAATTTAGAACAGAAATATAATTCACCCCTCCACTTT. Its protein is CASTRANLEQKYNSPLHF.

V and J are TRBV27 and TRBJ2-1; perhaps TRBD2 as D (5 bases). Germline CDR1 reads MNHEY; CDR2 reads SMNVEV (reference sequence). This CDR3 region has 14 residues. V was cut by 2 bases and J by 3 bases, with 8 bases left in between. The CDR3 nucleotides read TGTGCCAGCAGTTTAGGCGGAGGCTACAATGAGCAGTTCTTC. Translating gives CASSLGGGYNEQFF.

This clone was recorded a few times. The chain combines TRBV5-4 with TRBJ2-7; 7 nucleotides match TRBD1. V was pared by 5 bases and J by 3 bases, with 8 bases of the junction left unmatched. The length of the CDR3 is 14 residues. Germline V gene sequence: CDR1 SGHNT, CDR2 YYREEE (reference sequence). CDR3 sequence reads: CASSVQGTSYEQYF. CDR3 nucleotides: TGTGCCAGCAGTGTACAGGGGACAAGCTACGAGCAGTACTTC.

The V and J genes are TRBV13 and TRBJ2-7; 9 bases are shared with TRBD2. Trimming removed 3 bases from V and 3 bases from J; junction bases left unmatched: 6. This CDR3 is built from 15 residues. Germline CDR1 reads PRHDT; CDR2 reads FYEKMQ (reference sequence). DNA for the CDR3: TGTGCCAGCAGCTTCGGACTAGCGTTATACTACGAGCAGTACTTC. The encoded protein is CASSFGLALYYEQYF.

V usage is TRBV5-5 and J usage is TRBJ1-3, with 9 bases that match TRBD1. The junction had 2 bases not matched to a gene; V was cut back by 2 bases and J by 2 bases. Germline CDR1 reads SGHKS; CDR2 reads YYEKEE (reference sequence). This CDR3 is 15 amino acids long. CDR3 in DNA: TGTGCCAGCAGCTTAAGGACAGGGGCTGGAAACACCATATATTTT. It yields the protein CASSLRTGAGNTIYF.

Only a few counts were recorded for this clone. The chain joins TRBV6-5 to TRBJ1-4, with D perhaps TRBD1 (6 bases). The CDR3 loop spans 14 amino acids. Germline assignment: CDR1 MNHEY and CDR2 SVGAGI. V was shortened by 6 bases and J by 5 bases, with 13 bases between the two germline ends. CDR3 nucleotide sequence: TGTGCCAGCAGCAGAACAGGGATCAATGAAAAACTGTTTTTT. This sequence encodes CASSRTGINEKLFF.

The chain joins TRBV28 to TRBJ2-3, with D tentatively TRBD2 (6 bases). Germline-derived CDR1 and CDR2 are MDHEN and SYDVKM. Deletions cut 7 bases from V and 3 bases from J, with 20 bases between. CDR3 length: 16 amino acids. The CDR3 loop is CASTPPRGGPTDTQYF. The CDR3 nucleotides are TGTGCCAGCACCCCCCCTCGAGGAGGGCCTACAGATACGCAGTATTTT.

The rearrangement uses TRBV6-5 and TRBJ2-2; D unclear. CDR1 is MNHEY, CDR2 SVGAGI, per germline. Trimming pared 0 bases from V and 8 bases from J, leaving 7 bases between. This CDR3 has 13 amino acids. CDR3 sequence reads: CASSYSLVGELFF. The CDR3 nucleotides read TGTGCCAGCAGTTACTCACTGGTGGGGGAGCTGTTTTTT.

V and J are TRBV27 and TRBJ1-2, with a tentative D call TRBD1 (6 bases). The CDR3 is 13 amino acids. The V end was cut by 4 bases, the J end by 8 bases, with 14 bases between. Germline assignment: CDR1 MNHEY and CDR2 SMNVEV (reference sequence). The chain's CDR3 is CASSSQGRKGYTF. Written as DNA, the CDR3 is TGTGCCAGCAGTTCCCAGGGGCGCAAGGGCTACACCTTC.

The J gene is TRBJ2-4, the V gene TRBV18, with 10 nucleotides matching TRBD2. The CDR3 runs to 16 residues. Germline lookup yields CDR1 KGHSH and CDR2 LQKENI. The J segment lost 1 base and the V segment lost 3 bases, leaving 3 bases of the junction unmatched. The DNA for the CDR3 is TGTGCCAGCTCACCGGTTAGCGGGGGGGCCAAAAACATTCAGTACTTC. Translation gives CASSPVSGGAKNIQYF.

V and J are TRBV5-4 and TRBJ1-1; the match to TRBD1 covers 9 bases. The CDR3 length is 14 residues. The ends lost 3 bases at V and 5 bases at J; junction bases unmatched: 5. Per the germline V gene, CDR1 is SGHNT and CDR2 is YYREEE (reference sequence). Written as DNA, the CDR3 is TGTGCCAGCAGCTCAATAGGGACAGGGACTGAAGCTTTCTTT. Translated, it gives CASSSIGTGTEAFF. Full variable domain (rest looked up from reference TRBV5-4 and TRBJ1-1): ETGVTQSPTHLIKTRGQQVTLRCSSQSGHNTVSWYQQALGQGPQFIFQYYREEENGRGNFPPRFSGLQFPNYSSELNVNALELDDSALYLCASSSIGTGTEAFFGQGTRLTVV.

This clone was counted a few times. The CDR3 region is CASSGGLPGNEQFF. In DNA form, the CDR3 reads TGCGCCAGCAGTGGAGGACTACCCGGCAATGAGCAGTTCTTC. V is TRBV10-1 and J is TRBJ2-1; tentative D call: TRBD2 (6 bases). The germline V gene encodes CDR1 WNHNN and CDR2 SYGVQD (reference sequence). V shed 4 bases and J shed 6 bases, with 13 bases lying between them. The CDR3 covers 14 residues.

This rearrangement joins TRBV6-1 to TRBJ2-1, with 9 bases aligning to TRBD2. Per the germline V gene, CDR1 is MNHNS and CDR2 is SASEGT. The CDR3 has 15 residues. The junction had 16 bases not matched to a gene; V was cut back by 11 bases and J by 8 bases. The CDR3 loop reads CAFGAGGLSLYEQFF. The CDR3 DNA follows: TGTGCCTTCGGCGCGGGGGGGCTGTCATTGTATGAGCAGTTCTTC.

This clone was observed a handful of times. This CDR3 is CANHPRGSPPDTQYF. In DNA, the CDR3 is TGTGCCAACCACCCCCGGGGGAGTCCGCCAGATACGCAGTATTTT. V usage is TRBV7-3 and J usage is TRBJ2-3; maybe TRBD2 (6 bases). Germline values: CDR1 SGHTA, CDR2 FQGTGA. CDR3 length: 15 residues. V was shortened by 10 bases and J by 4 bases, with 21 bases between the two germline ends.

The J gene is TRBJ2-7, the V gene TRBV29-1, with TRBD1 matching over 8 bases. The CDR3 consists of 12 residues. Germline loops: CDR1 SQVTM, CDR2 ANQGSEA. V was pared by 7 bases and J by 5 bases, with 7 bases of the junction left unmatched. The chain's CDR3 is CSATQGANEQYF. The DNA of the CDR3 is TGCAGCGCTACTCAGGGGGCGAACGAGCAGTACTTC.

The genes are TRBV4-1 and TRBJ2-1; TRBD2 might be the D (6 bases). With 1 base removed from V and 12 bases from J, the gap between germline ends came to 28 bases. There are 18 residues in the CDR3. Germline V gives CDR1 MGHRA, CDR2 YSYEKL. The CDR3 sequence is CASSQVGIDRERVVWQFF. For the CDR3, the DNA is TGCGCCAGCAGCCAAGTCGGTATAGATCGGGAGCGGGTCGTGTGGCAGTTCTTC.

J is TRBJ2-1 and V is TRBV6-5, with D perhaps TRBD1 (6 bases). Germline-derived CDR1 and CDR2 are MNHEY and SVGAGI. Trimming stripped 0 bases from V and 5 bases from J, with 14 bases between. The length of the CDR3 is 16 residues. This CDR3 reads CASSYSFGTFNNEQFF. Written as DNA, the CDR3 is TGTGCCAGCAGTTACTCCTTCGGGACATTTAACAATGAGCAGTTCTTC.

This rearrangement joins TRBV10-3 to TRBJ2-1, with TRBD1 identical over 11 bases. Germline values: CDR1 ENHRY, CDR2 SYGVKD. The CDR3 length is 15 residues. The ends lost 3 bases at V and 6 bases at J; junction bases unmatched: 4. The DNA of the CDR3 is TGTGCCATCAGTGACAGGACAGGGGGCGGCAATGAGCAGTTCTTC. Translated: CAISDRTGGGNEQFF.